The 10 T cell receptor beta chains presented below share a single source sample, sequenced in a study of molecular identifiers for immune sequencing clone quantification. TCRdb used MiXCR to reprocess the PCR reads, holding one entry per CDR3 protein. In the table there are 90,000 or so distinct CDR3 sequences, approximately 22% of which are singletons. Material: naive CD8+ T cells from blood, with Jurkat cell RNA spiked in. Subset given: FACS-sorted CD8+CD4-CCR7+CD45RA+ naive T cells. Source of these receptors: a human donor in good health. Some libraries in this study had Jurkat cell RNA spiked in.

The chain's CDR3 is CASSHPDGNIQYF. DNA for the CDR3: TGCGCCAGCAGCCATCCGGACGGTAACATTCAGTACTTC. V usage is TRBV4-3 and J usage is TRBJ2-4; the D is unclear. CDR3 length: 13 residues. V was trimmed by 3 bases and J by 7 bases, leaving 10 bases between them. CDR1 is LGHNA and CDR2 is YSLEER in the germline V gene.

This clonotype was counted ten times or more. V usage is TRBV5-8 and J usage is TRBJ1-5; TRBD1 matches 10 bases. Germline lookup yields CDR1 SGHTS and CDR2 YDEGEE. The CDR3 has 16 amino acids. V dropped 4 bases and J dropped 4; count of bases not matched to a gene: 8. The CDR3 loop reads CASSTAADRGNQPQHF. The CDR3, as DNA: TGTGCCAGCAGCACGGCCGCGGACAGGGGGAATCAGCCCCAGCATTTT.

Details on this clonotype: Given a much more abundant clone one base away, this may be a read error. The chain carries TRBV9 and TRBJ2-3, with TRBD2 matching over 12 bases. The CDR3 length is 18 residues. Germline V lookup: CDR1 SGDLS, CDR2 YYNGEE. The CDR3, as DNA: TGTGCCAGCAGCGTAGTTCCTAGCGGGGGGGCCTTCACAGATACGAAGTATTTT. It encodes CASSVVPSGGAFTDTKYF.

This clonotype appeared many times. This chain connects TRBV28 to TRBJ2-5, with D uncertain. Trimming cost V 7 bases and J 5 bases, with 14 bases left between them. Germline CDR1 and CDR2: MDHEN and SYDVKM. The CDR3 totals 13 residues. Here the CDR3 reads CASKLVNSETQYF. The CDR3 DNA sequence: TGTGCCAGCAAGCTTGTGAATTCCGAGACCCAGTACTTC.

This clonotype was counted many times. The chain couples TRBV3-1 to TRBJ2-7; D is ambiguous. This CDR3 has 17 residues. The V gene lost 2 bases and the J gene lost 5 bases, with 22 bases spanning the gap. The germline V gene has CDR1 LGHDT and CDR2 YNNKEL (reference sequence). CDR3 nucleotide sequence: TGTGCCAGCAGCCAACGACCGTCCCGGACCCCGAGCGACGAGCAGTACTTC. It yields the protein CASSQRPSRTPSDEQYF.

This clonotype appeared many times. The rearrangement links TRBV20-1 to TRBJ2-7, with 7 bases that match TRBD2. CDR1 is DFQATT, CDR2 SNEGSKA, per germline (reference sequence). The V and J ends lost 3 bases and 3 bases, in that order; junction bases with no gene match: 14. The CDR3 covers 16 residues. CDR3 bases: TGCAGTGCTAGGCTCCCCGGGGGGTTAGCGGACTACGAGCAGTACTTC. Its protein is CSARLPGGLADYEQYF.

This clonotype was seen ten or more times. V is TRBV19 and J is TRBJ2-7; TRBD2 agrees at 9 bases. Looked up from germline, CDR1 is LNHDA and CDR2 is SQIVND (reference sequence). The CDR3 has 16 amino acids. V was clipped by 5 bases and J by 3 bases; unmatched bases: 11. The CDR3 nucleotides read TGTGCCAGTAGTGACGTCGGAGGACTAGCGAACTACGAGCAGTACTTC. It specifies CASSDVGGLANYEQYF.

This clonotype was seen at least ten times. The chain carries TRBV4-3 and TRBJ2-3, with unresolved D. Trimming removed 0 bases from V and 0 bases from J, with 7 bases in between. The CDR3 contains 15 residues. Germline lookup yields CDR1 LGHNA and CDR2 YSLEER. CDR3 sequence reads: CASSQDFTSTDTQYF. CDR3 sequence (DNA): TGCGCCAGCAGCCAAGATTTCACAAGCACAGATACGCAGTATTTT.

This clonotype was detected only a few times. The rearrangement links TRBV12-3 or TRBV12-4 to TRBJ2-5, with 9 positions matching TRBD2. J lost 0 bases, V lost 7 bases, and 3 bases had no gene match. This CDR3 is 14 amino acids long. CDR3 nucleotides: TGTGCCAGCAACAGCGGGGGGTACCAAGAGACCCAGTACTTC. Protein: CASNSGGYQETQYF.

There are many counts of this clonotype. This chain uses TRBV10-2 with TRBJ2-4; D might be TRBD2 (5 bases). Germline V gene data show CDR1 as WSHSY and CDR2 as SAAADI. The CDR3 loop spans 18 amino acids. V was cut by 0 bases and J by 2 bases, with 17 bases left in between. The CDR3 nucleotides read TGCGCCAGCAGTGAGTCTCCCTTGAGGGCCAGGCCCAAAAACATTCAGTACTTC. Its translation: CASSESPLRARPKNIQYF.